This entry lists 19 T cell receptor beta chains sequenced from one sample in a study of T cells in Graves' hyperthyroidism and ophthalmopathy. The CDR3 regions of TCR beta were amplified from RNA transcripts. Initially, a first-round RT-PCR of the TCR CDR3 employed the HTBI primer set. TCRdb used MiXCR to reprocess the multiplex PCR reads, holding one entry per CDR3 protein. Of some 600,000 distinct CDR3 sequences listed, about 14% are singletons. Input material: blood. All receptors derive from a woman in her thirties with Graves' hyperthyroidism that later progressed to Graves' ophthalmopathy.

This clonotype was seen many times. The chain carries TRBV27 and TRBJ1-5; the D is unclear. Germline V gives CDR1 MNHEY, CDR2 SMNVEV (reference sequence). V gave up 1 base and J gave up 6 bases, with 10 bases separating them. CDR3 size: 14 residues. The CDR3 sequence is CASSLFATGQPQHF. CDR3 bases: TGTGCCAGCAGTTTATTTGCGACGGGTCAGCCCCAGCATTTT.

V is TRBV19 and J is TRBJ2-7; D not resolved. The CDR3 contains 11 residues. Germline lookup yields CDR1 LNHDA and CDR2 SQIVND (reference sequence). CDR3 protein: CAKGEPYEQYF. In DNA form, the CDR3 reads TGTGCTAAAGGAGAGCCCTACGAGCAGTACTTC.

This clonotype showed up many times. The chain links TRBV11-3 to TRBJ2-7; unclear D gene. V lost 2 bases, J lost 7 bases, and 12 bases lay in between. CDR1 and CDR2 (germline): SGHNT, YENEEA. The CDR3 contains 13 residues. Here the CDR3 reads CASSLPWGREQYF. CDR3 in DNA: TGTGCCAGCAGCTTACCATGGGGAAGGGAGCAGTACTTC.

This clonotype was detected once. The chain joins TRBV29-1 to TRBJ1-1, with 11 bases aligning to TRBD1. Germline CDR1 and CDR2: SQVTM and ANQGSEA. The CDR3 consists of 15 residues. V lost 1 base to trimming and J lost 9 bases; unmatched junction nucleotides: 10. The CDR3 spells CSVEATPGQGEKAFF. The CDR3 nucleotides are TGCAGCGTTGAAGCCACCCCGGGACAGGGGGAAAAAGCTTTCTTT.

The sample holds many counts of this clonotype. The rearrangement uses TRBV30 and TRBJ2-5, with D uncertain. V was pared by 5 bases and J by 0 bases, with 7 bases between. The CDR3 is 12 amino acids. Per germline, CDR1 GTSNPN and CDR2 SVGIG (reference sequence). This chain's CDR3 is CAWSRDQETQYF. The CDR3 DNA follows: TGTGCCTGGTCCCGGGACCAAGAGACCCAGTACTTC. The full variable domain, in which reference TRBV30 and TRBJ2-5 provide the parts outside the CDR3, is SQTIHQWPATLVQPVGSPLSLECTVEGTSNPNLYWYRQAAGRGLQLLFYSVGIGQISSEVPQNLSASRPQDRQFILSSKKLLLSDSGFYLCAWSRDQETQYFGPGTRLLVL.

This clonotype was detected ten times or more. The rearrangement joins TRBV7-2 to TRBJ2-1; D remains unclear. The V gene lost 5 bases and the J gene lost 0 bases, with 11 bases spanning the gap. Germline V gene lookup returns CDR1 SGHTA and CDR2 FQGNSA. This CDR3 comprises 15 residues. DNA for the CDR3: TGTGCCAGCAGCCTGGACGTCAGCTCCTACAATGAGCAGTTCTTC. Its protein is CASSLDVSSYNEQFF.

This clonotype was seen at least ten times. The chain employs TRBV2 and TRBJ1-6; D is undetermined. CDR1 and CDR2 (germline): SNHLY, FYNNEI. Deletions cut 6 bases from V and 5 bases from J, with 17 bases between. The CDR3 consists of 16 residues. CDR3 nucleotides: TGTGCCAGCAGCGAGCAGGACGCAGCCAATAATTCACCCCTCCACTTT. This translates into CASSEQDAANNSPLHF. Filled out from reference TRBV2 and TRBJ1-6, the complete variable domain reads EPEVTQTPSHQVTQMGQEVILRCVPISNHLYFYWYRQILGQKVEFLVSFYNNEISEKSEIFDDQFSVERPDGSNFTLKIRSTKLEDSAMYFCASSEQDAANNSPLHFGNGTRLTVT.

In the case of this clonotype: This could be a read error, since a much larger clone is one nucleotide away. The chain couples TRBV20-1 to TRBJ2-1, with TRBD2 identical over 7 bases. Germline assignment: CDR1 DFQATT and CDR2 SNEGSKA (reference sequence). CDR3 length: 14 amino acids. With V trimmed by 8 bases and J by 3 bases, 10 bases remained unmatched. The CDR3 reads CSLPGGPYYNEQFF. The CDR3 region has the DNA TGCAGTCTCCCGGGAGGCCCATACTACAATGAGCAGTTCTTC.

This clonotype was recorded at least ten times. The genes are TRBV27 and TRBJ1-2; D might be TRBD1 (6 bases). This CDR3 has 14 amino acids. The germline CDR1 and CDR2 sequences are MNHEY and SMNVEV (reference sequence). The V end lost 4 bases, the J end lost 7 bases, and 16 bases lay between the germline ends. The chain's CDR3 is CASSSSGQISGYTF. CDR3 DNA sequence: TGTGCCAGCAGTTCCTCGGGACAAATTTCTGGCTACACCTTC.

This clonotype has at least ten counts. The CDR3 DNA sequence: TGTGCCAGCAGTTCGACTAGCGGGAGATCCTACGAGCAGTACTTC. It codes for CASSSTSGRSYEQYF. The J gene is TRBJ2-7, the V gene TRBV6-1, with TRBD2 matching over 12 bases. Germline loops: CDR1 MNHNS, CDR2 SASEGT. V was clipped by 5 bases and J by 1 base; unmatched bases: 3. This CDR3 spans 15 amino acids.

This clonotype has a count of ten or more. In nucleotides, the CDR3 is TGTGCCACCAGTGACAGGACAGGGGACGAGCAGTACTTC. Residues: CATSDRTGDEQYF. V usage is TRBV24-1 and J usage is TRBJ2-7, with 9 bases identical to TRBD1. In germline, CDR1 is KGHDR, CDR2 SFDVKD. After removal of 4 bases from V and 5 bases from J, the junction contained 2 bases not matched to a gene. This CDR3 is built from 13 residues.

Concerning this clonotype: At one end the junction does not follow the germline gene, possibly because of a read error. The CDR3 DNA reads TGTGCTAGCAGCACGCGGGACAGGGAGAGGTCCTACGAGCAGTACTTC. This codes for CASSTRDRERSYEQYF. The chain has TRBV7-7 and TRBJ2-7; 9 positions agree with TRBD1. This CDR3 region has 16 residues. Germline CDR1 and CDR2: SSHAT and FNYEAQ (reference sequence).

This clonotype was seen a few times. The chain is built from TRBV14 and TRBJ2-1, with a tentative D call TRBD2 (5 bases). Trimming shortened V by 3 bases and J by 7 bases, and 16 bases separated the two germline ends. From germline, CDR1 is SGHDN and CDR2 FVKESK. The CDR3 runs to 15 residues. The CDR3 region is CASSHPIRGGNEQFF. The CDR3 bases are TGTGCCAGCAGCCATCCTATCCGGGGTGGGAATGAGCAGTTCTTC.

This clonotype was seen repeatedly, ten times or more. The chain employs TRBV20-1 and TRBJ2-5; D gene unclear. Germline CDR1 reads DFQATT; CDR2 reads SNEGSKA (reference sequence). The germline V and J ends were trimmed by 4 bases and 5 bases, with 8 bases remaining between them. This CDR3 comprises 11 residues. CDR3 nucleotide sequence: TGCAGTGCTATAGGTGGTGAGACCCAGTACTTC. Translating it yields CSAIGGETQYF.

This clonotype appeared many times. This chain links TRBV19 with TRBJ1-6, with D uncertain. CDR3 length: 14 amino acids. CDR1 LNHDA and CDR2 SQIVND come from the germline V gene (reference sequence). With 5 bases removed from V and 9 bases from J, the gap between germline ends came to 14 bases. CDR3 nucleotide sequence: TGTGCCAGTAGTTTTGGAGGGAGCAGTTCACCCCTCCACTTT. Its protein product is CASSFGGSSSPLHF.

This clonotype was seen a few times. The chain links TRBV18 to TRBJ1-2; possibly TRBD1 for D (5 bases). The CDR3 is made up of 15 amino acids. Germline V CDR1 and CDR2: KGHSH, LQKENI. Trimming took 5 bases from V and 8 from J, leaving 21 bases between them. CDR3 DNA sequence: TGTGCCAGCTCAACTGGGGTCGGGGCGGAACAAGGCTACACCTTC. Translation: CASSTGVGAEQGYTF.

This clonotype was recorded a few times. V is TRBV19 and J is TRBJ1-5; the D is unclear. The germline V and J ends were trimmed by 3 bases and 4 bases, with 13 bases remaining between them. The CDR3 runs to 15 residues. CDR1 and CDR2 from the germline V gene are LNHDA and SQIVND (reference sequence). CDR3: CASSISSTGNQPQHF. The CDR3 DNA reads TGTGCCAGTAGTATCAGCTCAACGGGGAATCAGCCCCAGCATTTT.

This clonotype was seen many times. The genes are TRBV2 and TRBJ2-5, with D uncertain. Germline CDR1 SNHLY, CDR2 FYNNEI. This CDR3 has 12 amino acids. V lost 9 bases, J lost 2 bases, and 10 bases lay in between. CDR3 nucleotide sequence: TGTGCCAGTACACTAAATCAAGAGACCCAGTACTTC. Amino acids: CASTLNQETQYF. Full variable domain (missing parts from reference TRBV2 and TRBJ2-5): EPEVTQTPSHQVTQMGQEVILRCVPISNHLYFYWYRQILGQKVEFLVSFYNNEISEKSEIFDDQFSVERPDGSNFTLKIRSTKLEDSAMYFCASTLNQETQYFGPGTRLLVL.

This clonotype showed up many times. The V and J genes are TRBV28 and TRBJ2-3; D is tentatively TRBD1 or TRBD2 (7 bases each). CDR3 length equals 17 residues. Germline V lookup: CDR1 MDHEN, CDR2 SYDVKM. V was trimmed by 3 bases and J by 3 bases, leaving 19 bases between them. The CDR3 DNA follows: TGTGCCAGCAGTTTTAGGGGTGGGAGGGGGCATACAGATACGCAGTATTTT. This gives the protein CASSFRGGRGHTDTQYF.